The 17 T cell receptor beta chains in this list originate from one sample, sequenced in a study of blood T cell repertoires in COVID-19. Sequenced by immunoSEQ multiplex PCR; TCRdb stores in-frame clones only, minus some. The sample holds tens of thousands of clones, about 80% seen once. The material sequenced was peripheral blood. The receptors were sampled from an older man with COVID-19, enrolled during active disease.

This clone is a singleton in its sample. V usage is TRBV6-6 and J usage is TRBJ1-6; D unclear. The germline V and J ends were trimmed by 0 bases and 4 bases, with 7 bases remaining between them. This CDR3 comprises 15 residues. Germline CDR1 and CDR2: MNHNY and SVGAGI (reference sequence). CDR3 coding DNA: TGTGCCAGCAGTTACTCCCAGGTGTATAATTCACCCCTCCACTTT. Its protein product is CASSYSQVYNSPLHF.

The chain uses TRBV6-6 and TRBJ1-6, with 7 positions matching TRBD1. J lost 11 bases, V lost 7 bases, and 11 bases had no gene match. This CDR3 comprises 14 residues. Germline assignment: CDR1 MNHNY and CDR2 SVGAGI (reference sequence). CDR3 DNA: TGTGCCAGCATGGCAGGGGGTCCCGCGGCACCCCTCCACTTT. Amino acids: CASMAGGPAAPLHF.

This clone was seen once. The rearrangement links TRBV5-6 to TRBJ1-5; D remains ambiguous. Germline CDR1 reads SGHDT; CDR2 reads YYEEEE. CDR3 size: 13 residues. V gave up 1 base and J gave up 2 bases, with 4 bases separating them. The DNA of the CDR3 is TGTGCCAGCAGCTTGTCTGGCAATCAGCCCCAGCATTTT. Encoded protein: CASSLSGNQPQHF.

This chain joins TRBV9 and TRBJ1-3, with 9 bases fitting TRBD1. CDR1 and CDR2 (germline): SGDLS, YYNGEE. Trimming took 4 bases from V and 0 from J; bases not matched to a gene: 8. The CDR3 is 17 residues long. The DNA for the CDR3 is TGTGCCAGCAGCCCACCGGGACAGGGACACTCTGGAAACACCATATATTTT. Its protein is CASSPPGQGHSGNTIYF.

This clone was observed a single time. The chain couples TRBV5-5 to TRBJ1-6; no firm D call. Germline V gene data show CDR1 as SGHKS and CDR2 as YYEKEE (reference sequence). V dropped 4 bases and J dropped 0 bases, with 14 bases sitting between them. There are 17 residues in the CDR3. CDR3 sequence reads: CASSLETGSSYNSPLHF. Here the CDR3 DNA reads TGTGCCAGCAGCCTCGAGACGGGGAGCTCCTATAATTCACCCCTCCACTTT.

The chain links TRBV2 to TRBJ1-2; 7 bases are shared with TRBD1. The CDR3 covers 11 residues. Germline assignment: CDR1 SNHLY and CDR2 FYNNEI. V lost 6 bases, J lost 8 bases, and 3 bases stayed unmatched. This CDR3 reads CASREQGGYTF. The CDR3 DNA follows: TGTGCCAGCAGGGAACAGGGGGGCTACACCTTC.

The chain links TRBV18 to TRBJ1-2; D is unresolved. Germline loops: CDR1 KGHSH, CDR2 LQKENI. CDR3 length: 13 residues. V lost 3 bases, J lost 2 bases, and 7 bases lay in between. Here the CDR3 DNA reads TGTGCCAGCTCACCGGCCATGAACTATGGCTACACCTTC. Its translation is CASSPAMNYGYTF.

The chain combines TRBV27 with TRBJ2-2; a possible D gene is TRBD2 (6 bases). CDR1 MNHEY and CDR2 SMNVEV come from the germline V gene (reference sequence). CDR3 size: 14 residues. V was trimmed by 0 bases and J by 11 bases, leaving 13 bases between them. The CDR3 reads CASSLSPDGRELFF. CDR3 in DNA: TGTGCCAGCAGTTTATCCCCGGACGGGAGAGAGCTGTTTTTT.

The gene calls are TRBV30 and TRBJ1-2; a weak D match, TRBD1 (5 bases). The CDR3 is made up of 13 amino acids. Germline loops: CDR1 GTSNPN, CDR2 SVGIG (reference sequence). Trimming cost V 3 bases and J 4 bases, with 12 bases left between them. CDR3 DNA sequence: TGTGCCTGGAGGCGGGGGGACGGCTATGGCTACACCTTC. Translating gives CAWRRGDGYGYTF.

The chain combines TRBV9 with TRBJ2-1; TRBD2 matches 9 bases. The CDR3 consists of 16 residues. The V and J ends lost 3 bases and 2 bases, in that order; junction bases with no gene match: 6. Germline lookup yields CDR1 SGDLS and CDR2 YYNGEE. The CDR3 DNA sequence: TGTGCCAGCAGCGCCAGACTAGCGGACACCTACAATGAGCAGTTCTTC. Residues: CASSARLADTYNEQFF. Looking up the rest from reference TRBV9 and TRBJ2-1 gives the full variable domain: DSGVTQTPKHLITATGQRVTLRCSPRSGDLSVYWYQQSLDQGLQFLIQYYNGEERAKGNILERFSAQQFPDLHSELNLSSLELGDSALYFCASSARLADTYNEQFFGPGTRLTVL.

The chain combines TRBV2 with TRBJ2-5; 8 positions agree with TRBD1. Unmatched junction bases numbered 4, after V lost 8 bases and J lost 2 bases. From germline, CDR1 is SNHLY and CDR2 FYNNEI. The CDR3 loop spans 13 amino acids. CDR3 sequence: CASGGQVQETQYF. CDR3 in DNA: TGTGCCAGCGGGGGACAGGTACAAGAGACCCAGTACTTC.

The chain is built from TRBV18 and TRBJ1-5; possible D gene TRBD1, 6 bases. V lost 0 bases and J lost 3, with 21 bases in between. The germline V gene has CDR1 KGHSH and CDR2 LQKENI. The CDR3 spans 19 residues. The CDR3 loop is CASSPPPTGPGLDNQPQHF. The CDR3 region has the DNA TGTGCCAGCTCACCACCCCCGACAGGTCCCGGTTTAGACAATCAGCCCCAGCATTTT.

A few counts support this clone. This chain joins TRBV5-1 and TRBJ2-4, with a possible D match to TRBD1 (6 bases). V was trimmed by 0 bases and J by 0 bases, leaving 10 bases between them. CDR3 length: 16 amino acids. Germline V gives CDR1 SGHRS, CDR2 YFSETQ. In nucleotides, the CDR3 is TGCGCCAGCAGCTTGGATTGGGGGCTAGCCAAAAACATTCAGTACTTC. Translation gives CASSLDWGLAKNIQYF.

A few counts support this clone. V is TRBV18 and J is TRBJ2-6; D perhaps matches TRBD2 (5 bases). The CDR3 is made up of 16 amino acids. Trimming removed 3 bases from V and 0 bases from J, with 9 bases in between. CDR1 is KGHSH and CDR2 is LQKENI in the germline V gene. CDR3 in DNA: TGTGCCAGCTCACCGGGTCGGGGCTCTGGGGCCAACGTCCTGACTTTC. It yields the protein CASSPGRGSGANVLTF.

The rearrangement links TRBV28 to TRBJ1-6; 8 bases map to TRBD1. CDR1 and CDR2 from the germline V gene are MDHEN and SYDVKM. The CDR3 has 15 amino acids. With V trimmed by 6 bases and J by 7 bases, 8 bases remained unmatched. The CDR3 here is CASRPDRGPNSPLHF. The DNA for the CDR3 is TGTGCCAGCAGACCTGACAGGGGTCCAAATTCACCCCTCCACTTT.

This clone is medium-sized by share. The chain employs TRBV5-4 and TRBJ1-5, with a tentative D call TRBD1 (5 bases). Per germline, CDR1 SGHNT and CDR2 YYREEE (reference sequence). The CDR3 length is 15 residues. Trimming removed 2 bases at V and 0 bases at J, with 9 bases between. As DNA, the CDR3 is TGTGCCAGCAGCTTTGGGGGGATTAGCAATCAGCCCCAGCATTTT. Protein: CASSFGGISNQPQHF. The full variable domain, rest sourced from reference TRBV5-4 and TRBJ1-5, is ETGVTQSPTHLIKTRGQQVTLRCSSQSGHNTVSWYQQALGQGPQFIFQYYREEENGRGNFPPRFSGLQFPNYSSELNVNALELDDSALYLCASSFGGISNQPQHFGDGTRLSIL.

The genes are TRBV10-3 and TRBJ1-2; 7 bases line up with TRBD1. The CDR3 has 13 amino acids. From germline, CDR1 is ENHRY and CDR2 SYGVKD. Trimming cost V 6 bases and J 4 bases; bases outside gene matches: 5. CDR3 residues: CAISSDRTYGYTF. The CDR3 DNA follows: TGTGCCATCAGCTCGGACAGGACCTATGGCTACACCTTC.